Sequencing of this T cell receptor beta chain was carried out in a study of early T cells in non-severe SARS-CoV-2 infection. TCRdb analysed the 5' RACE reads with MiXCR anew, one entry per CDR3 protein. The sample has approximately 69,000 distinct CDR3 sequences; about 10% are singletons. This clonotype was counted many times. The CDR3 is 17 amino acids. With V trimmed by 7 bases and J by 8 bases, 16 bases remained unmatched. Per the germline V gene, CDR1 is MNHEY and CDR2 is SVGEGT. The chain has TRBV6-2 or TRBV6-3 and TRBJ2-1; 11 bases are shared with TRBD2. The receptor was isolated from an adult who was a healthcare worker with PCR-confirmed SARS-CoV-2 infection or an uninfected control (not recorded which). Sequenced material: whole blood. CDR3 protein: CASTPTSGRKGGYEQFF. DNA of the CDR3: TGTGCCAGCACCCCCACTAGCGGGAGAAAGGGAGGGTATGAGCAGTTCTTC.